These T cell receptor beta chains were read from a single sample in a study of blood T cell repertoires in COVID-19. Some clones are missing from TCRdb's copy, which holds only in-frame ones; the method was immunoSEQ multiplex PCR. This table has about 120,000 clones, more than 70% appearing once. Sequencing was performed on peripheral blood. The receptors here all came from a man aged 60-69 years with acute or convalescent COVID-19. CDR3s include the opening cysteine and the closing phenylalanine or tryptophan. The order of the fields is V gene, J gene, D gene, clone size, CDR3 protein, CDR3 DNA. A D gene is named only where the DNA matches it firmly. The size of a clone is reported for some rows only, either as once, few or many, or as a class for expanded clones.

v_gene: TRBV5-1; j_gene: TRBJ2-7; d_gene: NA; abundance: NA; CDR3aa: CASSLDRAYEQYF; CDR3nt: TGCGCCAGCAGCTTGGACAGAGCCTACGAGCAGTACTTC
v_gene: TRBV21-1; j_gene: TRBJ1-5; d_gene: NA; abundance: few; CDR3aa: CASKWIDREGNQPQHF; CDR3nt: TGTGCCAGCAAGTGGATAGACAGGGAGGGCAATCAGCCCCAGCATTTT
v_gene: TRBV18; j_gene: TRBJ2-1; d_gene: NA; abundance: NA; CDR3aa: CASSPPRSSYNEQFF; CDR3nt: TGTGCCAGCTCACCACCCAGAAGCTCCTACAATGAGCAGTTCTTC
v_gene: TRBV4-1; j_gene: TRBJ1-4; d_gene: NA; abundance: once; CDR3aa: CASSQVSGNEKLFF; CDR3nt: TGCGCCAGCAGCCAAGTGTCAGGAAATGAAAAACTGTTTTTT
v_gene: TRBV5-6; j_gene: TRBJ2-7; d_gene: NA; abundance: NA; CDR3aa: CASSSTGEQYF; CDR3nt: TGTGCCAGCAGCTCGACAGGTGAGCAGTACTTC
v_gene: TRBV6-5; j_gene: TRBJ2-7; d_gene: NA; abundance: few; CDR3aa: CASSFQGYEQYF; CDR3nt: TGTGCCAGCAGTTTTCAGGGTTACGAGCAGTACTTC
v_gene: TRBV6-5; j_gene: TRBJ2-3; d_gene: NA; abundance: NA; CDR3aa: CASSFAGSPTDTQYF; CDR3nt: TGTGCCAGCAGTTTTGCGGGTAGTCCCACAGATACGCAGTATTTT
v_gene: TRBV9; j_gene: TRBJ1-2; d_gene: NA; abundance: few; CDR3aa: CASGGLSLKGYGYTF; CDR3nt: TGTGCCAGCGGGGGCCTCTCCCTAAAAGGCTATGGCTACACCTTC
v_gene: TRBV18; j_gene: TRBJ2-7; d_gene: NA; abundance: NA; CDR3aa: CASSPRRQTYEQYF; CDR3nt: TGTGCCAGCTCACCACGGAGGCAGACTTACGAGCAGTACTTC
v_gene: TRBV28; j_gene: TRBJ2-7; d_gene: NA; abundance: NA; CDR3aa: CASSSLNRVYEQYF; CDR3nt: TGTGCCAGCAGTTCCCTCAACAGGGTGTACGAGCAGTACTTC
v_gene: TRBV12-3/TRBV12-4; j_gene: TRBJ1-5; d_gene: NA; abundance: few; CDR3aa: CASMVNINQPQHF; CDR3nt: TGTGCCAGCATGGTCAACATCAATCAGCCCCAGCATTTT
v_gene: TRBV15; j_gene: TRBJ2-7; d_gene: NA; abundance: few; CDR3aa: CATSRGLGQTYEQYF; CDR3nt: TGTGCCACCAGCAGAGGACTGGGGCAGACCTACGAGCAGTACTTC
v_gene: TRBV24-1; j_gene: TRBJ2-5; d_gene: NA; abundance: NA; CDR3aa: CATSDAPDSGYQETQYF; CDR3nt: TGTGCCACCAGTGACGCCCCGGACAGTGGATACCAAGAGACCCAGTACTTC
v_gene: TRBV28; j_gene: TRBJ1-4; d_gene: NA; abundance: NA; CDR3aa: CASSPHGGREKLFF; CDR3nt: TGTGCCAGCAGTCCCCACGGGGGGCGGGAAAAACTGTTTTTT
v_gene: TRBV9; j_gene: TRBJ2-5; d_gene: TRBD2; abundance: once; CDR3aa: CTRPSGTSGRAETQYF; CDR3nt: TGTACGAGGCCATCCGGGACTAGCGGGAGAGCAGAGACCCAGTACTTC
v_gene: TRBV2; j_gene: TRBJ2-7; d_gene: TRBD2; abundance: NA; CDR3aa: CASSGWTSGTYEQYF; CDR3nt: TGTGCCAGCAGTGGGTGGACTAGCGGGACCTACGAGCAGTACTTC
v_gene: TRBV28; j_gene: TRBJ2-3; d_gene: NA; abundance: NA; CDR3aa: CASREGTGTQYF; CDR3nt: TGTGCCAGCAGAGAAGGAACAGGGACGCAGTATTTT
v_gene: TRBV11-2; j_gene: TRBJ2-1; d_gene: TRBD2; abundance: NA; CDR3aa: CASSLDILLAGEVNEQFF; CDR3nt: TGTGCCAGCAGCTTGGATATCCTATTAGCGGGAGAGGTCAATGAGCAGTTCTTC
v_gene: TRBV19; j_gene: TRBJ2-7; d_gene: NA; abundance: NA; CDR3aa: CASSRGHGDKQYF; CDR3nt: TGTGCCAGTAGTAGGGGACATGGAGACAAGCAGTACTTC
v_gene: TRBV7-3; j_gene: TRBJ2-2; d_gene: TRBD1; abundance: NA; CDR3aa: CASTRDSTTGELFF; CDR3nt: TGTGCCAGCACCAGGGACAGCACCACCGGGGAGCTGTTTTTT
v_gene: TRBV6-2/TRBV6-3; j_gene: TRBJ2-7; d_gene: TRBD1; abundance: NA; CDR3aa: CASSDRGPLEQYF; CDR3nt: TGTGCCAGCAGCGACAGGGGGCCACTCGAGCAGTACTTC
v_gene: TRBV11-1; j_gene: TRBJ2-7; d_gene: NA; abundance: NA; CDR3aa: CASSSQGYEQYF; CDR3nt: TGTGCCAGCAGCTCCCAGGGTTACGAGCAGTACTTC
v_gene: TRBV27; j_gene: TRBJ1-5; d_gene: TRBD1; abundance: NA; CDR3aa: CASSLGTGGQPQHF; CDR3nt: TGTGCCAGCAGTTTAGGGACAGGCGGGCAGCCCCAGCATTTT
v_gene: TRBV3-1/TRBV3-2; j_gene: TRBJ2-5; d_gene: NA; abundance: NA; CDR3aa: CASSSGDSSQETQYF; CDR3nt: TGTGCCAGCAGCTCCGGAGACAGTTCGCAAGAGACCCAGTACTTC
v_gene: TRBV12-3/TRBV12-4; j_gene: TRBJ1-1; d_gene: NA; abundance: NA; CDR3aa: CASSSYGPSEAFF; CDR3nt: TGTGCCAGCAGTTCCTATGGGCCCTCTGAAGCTTTCTTT
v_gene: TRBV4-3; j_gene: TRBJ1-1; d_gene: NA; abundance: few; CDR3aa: CASSQEGGSSMGAFF; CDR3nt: TGCGCCAGCAGCCAAGAAGGCGGAAGCTCGATGGGAGCTTTCTTT
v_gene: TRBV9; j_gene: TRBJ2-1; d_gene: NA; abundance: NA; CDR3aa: CASSENSYNEQFF; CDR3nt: TGTGCCAGCAGCGAGAACAGCTACAATGAGCAGTTCTTC
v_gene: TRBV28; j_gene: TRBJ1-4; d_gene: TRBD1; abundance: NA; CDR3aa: CASSRQGSGEKLFF; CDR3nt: TGTGCCAGCAGCCGACAGGGCTCAGGGGAAAAACTGTTTTTT
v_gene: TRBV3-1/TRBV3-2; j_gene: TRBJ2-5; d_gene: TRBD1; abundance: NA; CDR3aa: CASSQDRTGPQETQYF; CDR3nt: TGTGCCAGCAGCCAAGATAGGACAGGGCCGCAAGAGACCCAGTACTTC
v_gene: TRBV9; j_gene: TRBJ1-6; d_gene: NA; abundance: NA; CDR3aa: CASSVEVDRNSPLHF; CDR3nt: TGTGCCAGCAGCGTAGAAGTAGACAGAAATTCACCCCTCCACTTT
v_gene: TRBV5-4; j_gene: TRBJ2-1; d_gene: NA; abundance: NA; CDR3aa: CASSPYSYNEQFF; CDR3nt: TGTGCCAGCAGCCCCTACTCCTACAATGAGCAGTTCTTC
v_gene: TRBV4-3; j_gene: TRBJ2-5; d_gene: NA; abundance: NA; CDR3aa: CASSQVGRGMEETQYF; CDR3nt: TGCGCCAGCAGCCAAGTAGGTAGGGGGATGGAGGAGACCCAGTACTTC
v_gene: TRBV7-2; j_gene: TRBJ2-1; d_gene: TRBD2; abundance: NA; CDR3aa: CASSRTGTSGHNEQFF; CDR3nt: TGTGCCAGCAGCCGCACCGGGACTAGCGGGCACAATGAGCAGTTCTTC
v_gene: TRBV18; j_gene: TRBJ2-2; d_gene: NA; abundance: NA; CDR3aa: CASSPPGTGELFF; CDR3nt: TGTGCCAGCTCCCCGCCGGGCACCGGGGAGCTGTTTTTT
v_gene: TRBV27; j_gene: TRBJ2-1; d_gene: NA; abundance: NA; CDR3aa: CASSPGDTTAGEQFF; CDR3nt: TGTGCCAGCAGTCCCGGGGACACCACCGCAGGTGAGCAGTTCTTC
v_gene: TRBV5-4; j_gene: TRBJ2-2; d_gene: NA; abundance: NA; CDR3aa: CASSLGGARDTGELFF; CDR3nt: TGTGCCAGCAGCTTGGGTGGGGCGCGAGACACCGGGGAGCTGTTTTTT
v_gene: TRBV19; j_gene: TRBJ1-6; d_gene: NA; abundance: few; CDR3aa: CASSVGTPERSPLHF; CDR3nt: TGTGCCAGTAGTGTCGGGACTCCGGAGAGGTCACCCCTCCACTTT
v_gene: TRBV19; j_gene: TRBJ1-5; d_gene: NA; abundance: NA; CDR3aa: CASSMKGGRQPQHF; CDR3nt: TGTGCCAGTAGTATGAAGGGCGGGAGGCAGCCCCAGCATTTT
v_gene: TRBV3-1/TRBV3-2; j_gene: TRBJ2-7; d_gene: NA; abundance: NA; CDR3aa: CAILEYEQYF; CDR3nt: TGTGCCATCTTAGAATACGAGCAGTACTTC
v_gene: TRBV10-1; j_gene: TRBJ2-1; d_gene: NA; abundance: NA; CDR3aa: CASSESPLRGDEQFF; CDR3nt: TGCGCCAGCAGTGAGTCGCCGCTAAGAGGCGATGAGCAGTTCTTC
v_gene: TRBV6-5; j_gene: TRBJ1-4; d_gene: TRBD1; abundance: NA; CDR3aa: CASSYSGQGNEKLFF; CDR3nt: TGTGCCAGCAGTTACTCGGGACAGGGGAATGAAAAACTGTTTTTT
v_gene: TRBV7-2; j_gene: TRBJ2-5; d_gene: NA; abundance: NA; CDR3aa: CATAAIGQETQYF; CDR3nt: TGTGCCACCGCGGCGATCGGGCAAGAGACCCAGTACTTC
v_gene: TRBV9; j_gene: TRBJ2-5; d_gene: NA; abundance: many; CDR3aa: CASSVKGGGLGETQYF; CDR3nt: TGTGCCAGCAGCGTAAAGGGCGGAGGATTAGGGGAGACCCAGTACTTC
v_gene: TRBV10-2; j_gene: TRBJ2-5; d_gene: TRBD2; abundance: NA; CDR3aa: CASRRGASGGQETQYF; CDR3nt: TGCGCCAGCAGGAGGGGGGCTAGCGGGGGCCAAGAGACCCAGTACTTC
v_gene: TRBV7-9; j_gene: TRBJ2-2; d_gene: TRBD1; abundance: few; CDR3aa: CASSPRQGGTGELFF; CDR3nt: TGTGCCAGCAGCCCCAGACAGGGCGGCACCGGGGAGCTGTTTTTT